This T cell receptor beta chain is from a study of breast tumors, draining lymph nodes, adjacent tissues. Axillary draining lymph nodes of breast cancer patients supplied the node samples. Points on this clonotype: Its specificity is not known.

The CDR3 extends over 17 amino acids. V was clipped by 7 bases and J by 5 bases, with 23 bases between them. Germline CDR1 is LNHDA and CDR2 is SQIVND (reference sequence). Study-wide results and limits: Compared with lymph nodes, tumors were less diverse; compared with nontumor tissue, more. That most tumor T cells come from lymph nodes remained unproven. Compared with basal-like, luminal-like tumors shared significantly more repertoire with nontumor tissue. Findings are consistent with lymph node origin and intratumoral expansion of most tumor T cells.

TCRdb reanalysed the multiplex PCR reads using MiXCR and keeps one entry per CDR3 protein. The table shows fewer than 200,000 distinct CDR3 sequences, with around a third occurring only once. J is TRBJ1-4 and V is TRBV19, with D uncertain. The sequenced sample consisted of axillary lymph node tissue. The sequence was obtained from a female donor with breast cancer. Some clones in this sample may be carry-over from other donors' samples. The CDR3, as DNA: TGTGCCAGTACCGTTAGCGGGGTAAGCACAGAAAATGAAAAACTGTTTTTT. Encoded protein: CASTVSGVSTENEKLFF. Combining the CDR3 with reference TRBV19 and TRBJ1-4 gives the whole variable domain DGGITQSPKYLFRKEGQNVTLSCEQNLNHDAMYWYRQDPGQGLRLIYYSQIVNDFQKGDIAEGYSVSREKKESFPLTVTSAQKNPTAFYLCASTVSGVSTENEKLFFGSGTQLSVL.